This T cell receptor beta chain was documented in a study of shared clonotypes between healthy human individuals. About this clone: Its antigen is undetermined.

Germline V gene sequence: CDR1 SGDLS, CDR2 YYNGEE. The CDR3 covers 18 residues. Trimming at V came to 3 bases and at J to 0 bases, leaving 7 bases not matched to a gene. Naivety among CD8 cells was defined by CD45RO negativity and positive CCR7 selection, thereby excluding terminally differentiated effector memory CD45RA+ cells. Using immunoSEQ multiplex PCR, the repertoire was profiled, and TCRdb retains in-frame clones only, with some absent. The sample gives around 1,900,000 clones, 93% of which show up once; 1.5% to 2% is in the top ten. Study-wide points: Large sequencing depth failed to make sorted-subset sequencing complete, rarefaction showed. Non-shared clonotypes showed lower generation probabilities than clonotypes common to all four donors. It was anticipated that sequencing depth would influence how many clonotypes donors shared.

The source of this sequence is a man aged 18 to 30 in good health. Some clones in this sample may be carry-over from other donors' samples. The sequenced sample consisted of naive CD8+ T cells from PBMCs. The V and J genes are TRBV9 and TRBJ2-3; 13 positions agree with TRBD2. CDR3 nucleotide sequence: TGTGCCAGCAGCGCCTGGACTAGCGGGAGAACTAGCACAGATACGCAGTATTTT. Translating gives CASSAWTSGRTSTDTQYF. Drawing the rest from reference TRBV9 and TRBJ2-3, the complete variable domain is DSGVTQTPKHLITATGQRVTLRCSPRSGDLSVYWYQQSLDQGLQFLIQYYNGEERAKGNILERFSAQQFPDLHSELNLSSLELGDSALYFCASSAWTSGRTSTDTQYFGPGTRLTVL.